This TCR beta chain was observed in a study of OX40 agonist ivuxolimab in advanced cancers. The study's findings and limits: Both blood CD4+ and CD8+ T cells showed clonal growth by week 6 at 0.1 to 3.0 mg/kg. Expanded peripheral T cells had an undetermined antigen specificity.

For this clone: No antigen is known for it.

Trimming stripped 4 bases from V and 7 bases from J, with 11 bases between. CDR1 and CDR2 from the germline V gene are SQVTM and ANQGSEA. The CDR3 has 11 residues. Method: immunoSEQ multiplex PCR; TCRdb's copy keeps in-frame clones and lacks some. The data contain 30,000 to 35,000 clones, around four fifths of them singletons. This TCR derives from an adult with an advanced solid tumor such as melanoma, head and neck, liver or kidney cancer. The rearrangement links TRBV29-1 to TRBJ2-7; perhaps TRBD1 as D (6 bases). This specimen was CD4+ or CD8+ T cells sorted from blood, taken in a trial of the OX40 agonist ivuxolimab. The CDR3 nucleotides are TGCAGCGTTGGCAGGGACAAAGAGCAGTACTTC. It translates to CSVGRDKEQYF.